This T cell receptor (beta chain) was captured in a study of cytomegalovirus exposure and HLA in healthy donors (dated by TCRdb to 2016 to 2017). Some background on the complete study: In an earlier analysis of roughly 500 of the donors, 276 Gb of sequence data and 95 million to 130 million unique TCR beta sequences from 150 million to 200 million T cells were reported. Alongside the repertoire data, information on donor age, sex, ethnicity and CMV serostatus was compiled. In an earlier analysis of roughly 580 of the donors, high-throughput TCR beta sequencing was used to judge whether each TCR beta V gene segment behaved as functional or pseudogenic. The study profiled the T cell repertoires of fewer than 850 subjects by immunosequencing and related them to cytomegalovirus serostatus. The study combined high-throughput TCR immunosequencing, statistical association of individual TCRs with disease status, and machine learning to predict cytomegalovirus infection status. An early release that covered fewer than 750 HLA-typed donors contained around 300 gigabases of sequencing data and tens of millions of unique TCR sequences. The aim of the study was to test whether cataloging public T cell receptors could identify signatures of past pathogen exposure. Rather than drawing on any new phenotypic data, the later analysis identified candidate immune exposures from TCR beta sequences and the way those sequences occurred across donors. Among some 400 genotyped donors of the cohort, an average of around 250,000 unique TCR beta nucleotide sequences was sequenced per donor, of which about 18% were non-productive. Genome-wide SNP genotypes for about 65% of the 666 donors were used in a later genetic analysis, which treated that subset as a discovery cohort. Every repertoire in the discovery cohort had been generated on one and the same sequencing platform. The number of typed donors differed by locus: about 629-630 for A, B, C, DRB1 and DQB1; 500 to 550 for DQA1; 600 to 610 for DPA1; and around 490 for DPB1. HLA typing covered class I and class II loci at four-digit resolution. Of the roughly 400 genotyped donors, over 65% fell in the genetic ancestry cluster associated with self-reported Caucasian donors. In addition to the first cohort of 650 to 750 subjects, a separate validation cohort of approximately 130 different subjects was used. In a later analysis, previously published TCR beta repertoires from 666 donors were re-analyzed and high-resolution HLA genotyping was added so that TCR occurrence patterns could be studied. A few DR-DQ haplotypes were treated as single units for association and clustering because of strong linkage in the cohort. Summary of the overall study and its limitations: Because HLA typing was unavailable for some donors at each locus, only the typed subset was used in association tests. Linkage disequilibrium might explain the correlated functional status among segregating V segments, but an unknown experimental factor could not be excluded. CMV serostatus was the only immune exposure information available for the cohort. The authors suggested that the approach could potentially be generalized to other disease states and immunological phenotypes. Approximately 18 rarely observed V segments, including chromosome 9 orphons, were excluded from the earlier analysis of about 610 of the donors because counts were too low. Most TCR sequences were observed very rarely across donors, whereas some public TCRs were present in many individuals. In vitro tests confirmed that three of the cytomegalovirus-associated TCR beta chains recognize cytomegalovirus antigens. The presence/absence analyses assumed that sequencing depth was roughly uniform across donors, and that assumption may not be true. The classifier was reported to diagnose cytomegalovirus status with high specificity and sensitivity in both the original cohort and the validation cohort. According to a later genetic analysis, donors in an Asian-associated ancestry cluster had fewer N-insertions in productive TCRs than the roughly 670-donor mean. A later analysis found that TCR association rates varied across HLA loci, with DRB1 alleles showing the most associated TCRs and HLA-C alleles the fewest. In an earlier analysis of approximately 600 of the donors, most TCR beta V segments were observed in productive rearrangements about 87% or about 30% of the time, broadly matching IMGT annotations. When HLA alleles, especially DR and DQ, strongly co-occurred, TCR associations were difficult to assign to individual alleles. At a false discovery rate of 0.05, a later analysis linked 15,000 to 20,000 TCR beta sequences to specific HLA alleles. A further reported finding was that TCR beta sequences accurately predicted the HLA-A and HLA-B alleles for most subjects in the first cohort. Compared with equally common non-associated chains, HLA-associated TCR beta chains in a later analysis were more clonally expanded and had lower generation probabilities. In a later analysis, several top co-occurrence clusters were reported to appear linked to parvovirus B19, influenza, CMV and Epstein-Barr virus. A group of highly shared sequence variants was considered likely to be a technical artifact of the sequencing pipeline. In this cohort, only TCR beta chains were sequenced, and detectable features were limited by the absence of alpha or paired-chain data. In a later analysis, most CMV-associated TCR beta chains were found to appear HLA-restricted, with HLA associations seemingly driven largely by CMV exposure. Because the 87-base-pair reads could not distinguish some IMGT-functional V segments, including TRBV6-2 and TRBV6-3, those segments were excluded. In the study, around 160 TCR beta chains were listed as associated with cytomegalovirus. V-gene and J-gene trimming of TCR beta chains was associated with a missense DCLRE1C variant in a later genetic analysis, and the association was replicated in an independent cohort.

This clone came up a few times. There is no known antigen for this receptor. No clone much larger than this one lies a single base away; base qualities are absent. The cohort consisted of 600 to 750 healthy bone marrow donors. At the time of sampling, all cohort members were nominally healthy, though unrecorded immune exposures were likely present. The donor was CMV seronegative and was included in the group of hundreds of seronegative cohort members. Every donor gave a peripheral blood sample, and the peripheral blood mononuclear cells from that sample were used for TCR beta sequencing. Genomic DNA extraction from the blood cell samples was performed with the Qiagen DNeasy Blood Extraction Kit. Library creation used the immunoSEQ multiplex PCR assay. A mixture of 60 forward primers for TCR Vbeta segments and 13 reverse primers for TCR Jbeta segments was used in the multiplex PCR. The CDR3 region of rearranged TCR beta genes was amplified from genomic DNA by a multiplex PCR assay. Amplified TCR beta libraries were sequenced as 87-base-pair reads on the Illumina HiSeq System. The paper's processing steps were these. A later analysis tallied 75 million to 95 million unique TCR beta chains across the 660 or so repertoires, and approximately 12 million of those chains were shared by two or more donors. A nearest-neighbor algorithm error-corrected the raw reads and collapsed the reads into unique sequences, merging closely related sequences to remove PCR and sequencing errors. To assign V, D and J gene segments, CDR3 sequences were aligned to IMGT reference sequences. For a sequence to be retained, a match of at least six nucleotides was required to both a V gene segment and a J gene segment. A rearrangement was called productive if the CDR3 had no stop codons and remained in frame with V and J, and every other rearrangement was called non-productive. Following IMGT convention, CDR3 was defined as the stretch from the second conserved V-encoded cysteine to the conserved J-encoded phenylalanine. Sequences without an unambiguous match to a single V gene segment were excluded from the earlier analysis of over 500 of the donors. In an earlier analysis of several hundred of the donors, a V segment was called functional when productive rearrangements were above 56.7%, and segregating when the standard deviation between donors exceeded 5%. A statistical classification framework was developed to diagnose cytomegalovirus status using the catalog of TCR beta chain sequences. In a later analysis, TCR nucleotide sequences were compared against IMGT/GENE-DB human TR gene sequences so that V and J genes could be assigned. Using the TCRdist pipeline, a later analysis assigned CDR3 sequences along with most-parsimonious VDJ recombination scenarios. In a later analysis, each TCR beta chain was defined by its CDR3 amino acid sequence together with its V-gene family, and reads without a unique V-gene family were excluded. A later analysis removed 500 to 650 highly shared, low-generation-probability nucleotide sequences to deal with suspected cross-contamination and a sequencing artifact. For each public chain, a later analysis derived a clonal expansion index from normalized ranks of inferred template counts within each repertoire. A later analysis computed generation probabilities with a VDJ recombination model fitted to out-of-frame rearrangements, and checked the results against IGoR. In a later analysis, hypergeometric tests were used to score TCR-TCR, TCR-HLA and TCR-CMV co-occurrence, with a repertoire-size bias correction applied to TCR pairs. A later analysis estimated false discovery rates by permuting HLA or CMV assignments 20 times. A later analysis grouped co-occurring TCRs with DBSCAN, adding TCRdist sequence similarity when clustering within HLA-allele-positive subsets. Repertoires with fewer than 30,000 or more than 120,000 public chains, plus five repertoires with anomalous nucleotide sharing, were excluded from co-occurrence clustering. TCRdb obtained this table from immuneACCESS and retained in-frame rearrangements with V and J assigned. These tables miss some clones; where compared with another copy, unresolved V genes account for less than half of the shortfall, and the remainder is unexplained. The V and J calls and clone size are taken from that table; D and trimming were inferred from the DNA. For this sample there are more than 110,000 clones; more than 75% appear just once. The ten largest clonotypes hold 5.1% of the sample.

Taken from cysteine to phenylalanine, the CDR3 has 16 residues. Here the CDR3 DNA is all that survives: 48 bases in frame from base 1. Ends trimmed: V by 4 bases, J by 4 bases; bases unmatched to a gene: 9. The germline V gene provides CDR1 SGHDT and CDR2 YYEEEE. The rearrangement combines TRBV5-6 with TRBJ2-1, with 9 junctional bases fitting TRBD2. The source of this sequence is a male donor in good health and CMV-seronegative. The sequenced sample consisted of PBMCs. The nucleotides are TGTGCCAGCAGCGCGGGGGCTAGCGGGGTGTACAATGAGCAGTTCTTC. Its protein is CASSAGASGVYNEQFF.